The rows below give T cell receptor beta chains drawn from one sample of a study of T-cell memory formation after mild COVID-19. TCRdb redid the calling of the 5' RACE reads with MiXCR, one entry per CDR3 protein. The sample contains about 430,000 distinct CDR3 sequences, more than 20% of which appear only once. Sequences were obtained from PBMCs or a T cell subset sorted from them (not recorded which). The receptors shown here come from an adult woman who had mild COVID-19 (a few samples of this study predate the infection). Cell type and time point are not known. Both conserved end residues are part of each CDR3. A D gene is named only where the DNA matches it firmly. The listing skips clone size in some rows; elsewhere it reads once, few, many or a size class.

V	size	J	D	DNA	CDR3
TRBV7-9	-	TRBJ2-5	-	TGTGCCAGCAGCTTACAACAGGCTCAAGAGACCCAGTACTTC	CASSLQQAQETQYF
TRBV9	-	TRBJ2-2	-	TGTGCCAGCAGCGCCGCACTAGGAGACACCGGGGAGCTGTTTTTT	CASSAALGDTGELFF
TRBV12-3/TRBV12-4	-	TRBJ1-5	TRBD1	TGTGCCAGCAGGAGCGGGACAGGGGTAAGTCAGCCCCAGCATTTT	CASRSGTGVSQPQHF
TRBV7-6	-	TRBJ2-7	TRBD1	TGTGCCAGCAGCTTACTTCTCTTGGACAGGGGCTCCCACGAGCAGTACTTC	CASSLLLLDRGSHEQYF
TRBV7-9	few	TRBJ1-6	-	TGTGCCAGCAGCTTCCCCGGACAGCCTTACCACTTT	CASSFPGQPYHF
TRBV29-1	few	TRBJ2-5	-	TGCAGCGTTGAGTATAGTCACCAAGAGACCCAGTACTTC	CSVEYSHQETQYF
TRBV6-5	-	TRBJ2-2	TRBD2	TGTGCCAGCAGATATGGGGGGGGCGGGGAGCTGTTTTTT	CASRYGGGGELFF
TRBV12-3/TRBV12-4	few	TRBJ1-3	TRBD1	TGTGCCAGCCAAATGACAGGGCCTGACGGAAACACCATATATTTT	CASQMTGPDGNTIYF
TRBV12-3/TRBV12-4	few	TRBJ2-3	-	TGTGCCAGCCAAGACCGTCTTAGCGGACCCTGGGCTGATACGCAGTATTTT	CASQDRLSGPWADTQYF
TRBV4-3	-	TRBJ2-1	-	TGCGCCAGCAGCCAAGATAATGCCGCGGGCTACAATGAGCAGTTCTTC	CASSQDNAAGYNEQFF
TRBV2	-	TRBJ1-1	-	TGTGCCAGCAGTGCAACGGACACTGAAGCTTTCTTT	CASSATDTEAFF
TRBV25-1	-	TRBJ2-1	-	TGTGCCAGCAGGGACACCTCCTACAATGAGCAGTTCTTC	CASRDTSYNEQFF
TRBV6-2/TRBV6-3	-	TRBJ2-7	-	TGTGCCAGCGCGTCGCGCCTCTCCTACGAGCAGTACTTC	CASASRLSYEQYF
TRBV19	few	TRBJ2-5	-	TGTGCCAGTAGTATACAGGGGACGCTGACCCAGTACTTC	CASSIQGTLTQYF